This T cell receptor beta chain stems from a study of blood T cell repertoires in COVID-19. Looking at the study overall: Sample material is recorded as cDNA or gDNA derived from T cells, B-cell-depleted T cells, or PBMCs.

Adults between about 18 and 89 years of age took part from 20 to 25 US areas. Cohort assignment relied on participant-reported clinical history. Per the study methods: It was from reference gene primer amplification that nucleated cell counts were estimated. The protocol was immunoSEQ multiplex PCR, while the TCRdb copy is restricted to in-frame clones and leaves out a portion. Clone size and V and J calls were adopted from that table, with D and trimming inferred from the DNA. The profile covers 250,000 to 350,000 clones, with roughly 90% appearing a single time and 2.5% to 3% taken by the ten largest. This receptor was obtained from a woman aged 45-60 years who had recovered from COVID-19. The sequencing sample was made of PBMCs or T cells enriched from blood (not recorded which).

The CDR3 DNA is TGTGCCAGCAGCCAAGTATGGGACTACAACTTGGATTCACCCCTCCACTTT. The encoded protein is CASSQVWDYNLDSPLHF. The rearrangement links TRBV3-1 (or the pseudogene TRBV3-2) to TRBJ1-6; D perhaps matches TRBD1 (5 bases). Germline V CDR1 and CDR2: LGHDT, YNNKEL (reference sequence). The CDR3 has 17 amino acids. V gave up 1 base and J gave up 8 bases, with 18 bases separating them.